These T cell receptor beta chains were read from a single sample in a study of blood T cells in healthy people across ages. TCRdb ran MiXCR on the 5' RACE reads and lists one entry per CDR3 protein. The sample comprises over 1,200,000 distinct CDR3 sequences, approximately 59% of which are singletons, and 6.5% to 8.5% rests with the top ten. Material: blood. Receptors originate from a man between 18 and 29 years old in good health. CDR3s include the opening cysteine and the closing phenylalanine or tryptophan. Each record gives: CDR3 DNA, CDR3 protein, D gene, clone size, J gene, V gene. D genes are given only for firm matches. A row's size may be missing; if present it is once, few, many or a size class.

CDR3 DNA: TGTGCCAGCAACACACAGGGAGCCATGAACACTGAAGCTTTCTTT
CDR3 protein: CASNTQGAMNTEAFF
D gene: NA
clone size: NA
J gene: TRBJ1-1
V gene: TRBV27

CDR3 DNA: TGTGCCAGCATCCCCGGGAGGGGGACAACGCAGTATTTT
CDR3 protein: CASIPGRGTTQYF
D gene: TRBD2
clone size: NA
J gene: TRBJ2-3
V gene: TRBV12-3/TRBV12-4

CDR3 DNA: TGTGCCAGCAGCCCCGGGACGCCCGGGGCGACTGAAGCTTTCTTT
CDR3 protein: CASSPGTPGATEAFF
D gene: NA
clone size: few
J gene: TRBJ1-1
V gene: TRBV6-5

CDR3 DNA: TGTACCAGCAGCCCCCCAACTAGTTCCGGCAATGAGCAGTTCTTC
CDR3 protein: CTSSPPTSSGNEQFF
D gene: NA
clone size: NA
J gene: TRBJ2-1
V gene: TRBV14

CDR3 DNA: TGTGCCAGCAGCTTAGGGACTAGCGGAGGTCTCGAGCAGTACTTC
CDR3 protein: CASSLGTSGGLEQYF
D gene: TRBD2
clone size: few
J gene: TRBJ2-7
V gene: TRBV7-6

CDR3 DNA: TGTGCCAGCAGCCCCTGGGGCGAGCAGTACTTC
CDR3 protein: CASSPWGEQYF
D gene: NA
clone size: NA
J gene: TRBJ2-7
V gene: TRBV28

CDR3 DNA: TGCAGTGCTAGAGGGCTAGCGGGGAGACTAACCACAGATACGCAGTATTTT
CDR3 protein: CSARGLAGRLTTDTQYF
D gene: TRBD2
clone size: NA
J gene: TRBJ2-3
V gene: TRBV20-1

CDR3 DNA: TGCGCCAGCAGCCAAGTCGGGCTAGCGGCGGGCACAGATACGCAGTATTTT
CDR3 protein: CASSQVGLAAGTDTQYF
D gene: TRBD2
clone size: NA
J gene: TRBJ2-3
V gene: TRBV4-3

CDR3 DNA: TGCGCCAGCAGCCAAGATAGCGGGCTCTCCTACGAGCAGTACTTC
CDR3 protein: CASSQDSGLSYEQYF
D gene: TRBD2
clone size: NA
J gene: TRBJ2-7
V gene: TRBV4-3

CDR3 DNA: TGTGCCAGCAGCCCCTGGACAGGGAACTACAATGAGCAGTTCTTC
CDR3 protein: CASSPWTGNYNEQFF
D gene: TRBD1
clone size: few
J gene: TRBJ2-1
V gene: TRBV7-9

CDR3 DNA: TGTGCCAGCAGCCGTAGCGGGAGAACCTACGAGCAGTACTTC
CDR3 protein: CASSRSGRTYEQYF
D gene: TRBD2
clone size: NA
J gene: TRBJ2-7
V gene: TRBV9

CDR3 DNA: TGTGCCAGCAAGTCCCCGATGCGGGGGGAAAACATTCAGTACTTC
CDR3 protein: CASKSPMRGENIQYF
D gene: TRBD2
clone size: once
J gene: TRBJ2-4
V gene: TRBV27

CDR3 DNA: TGCGCCAGCAGCCAACCGACAGAGCACTCCTGCGAGCAGTACTTC
CDR3 protein: CASSQPTEHSCEQYF
D gene: NA
clone size: NA
J gene: TRBJ2-7
V gene: TRBV4-1

CDR3 DNA: TGCAGTGCTGAGTTTAGAGCGGGGGGGGGAAGCACAGATACGCAGTATTTT
CDR3 protein: CSAEFRAGGGSTDTQYF
D gene: TRBD2
clone size: NA
J gene: TRBJ2-3
V gene: TRBV20-1

CDR3 DNA: TGTGCCAGCAGTGACAGGGACAGCGGCTCGATCAAGCAGTACTTC
CDR3 protein: CASSDRDSGSIKQYF
D gene: TRBD1
clone size: NA
J gene: TRBJ2-7
V gene: TRBV25-1

CDR3 DNA: TGCAGGGTAGCGAACTCCTACGAGCAGTACTTC
CDR3 protein: CRVANSYEQYF
D gene: NA
clone size: NA
J gene: TRBJ2-7
V gene: TRBV20-1

CDR3 DNA: TGTGCCAGCAGTTTAAGCGGCGGCGGAGCTTTCTTT
CDR3 protein: CASSLSGGGAFF
D gene: NA
clone size: NA
J gene: TRBJ1-1
V gene: TRBV27

CDR3 DNA: TGTGCCAGCGCACTAACCGTCAGCAATGAGCAGTTCTTC
CDR3 protein: CASALTVSNEQFF
D gene: NA
clone size: NA
J gene: TRBJ2-1
V gene: TRBV6-2/TRBV6-3

CDR3 DNA: TGTGCCAGCAGTGTTTGGGGCAGGGAAAAACTGTTTTTT
CDR3 protein: CASSVWGREKLFF
D gene: NA
clone size: NA
J gene: TRBJ1-4
V gene: TRBV2

CDR3 DNA: TGTGCCAGCAGTTTAAACTGGGCCTCCTACGAGCAGTACTTC
CDR3 protein: CASSLNWASYEQYF
D gene: NA
clone size: NA
J gene: TRBJ2-7
V gene: TRBV12-3/TRBV12-4

CDR3 DNA: TGTGCCAGCGCCTTAGCGGGAACCTCCTACAATGAGCAGTTCTTC
CDR3 protein: CASALAGTSYNEQFF
D gene: TRBD2
clone size: NA
J gene: TRBJ2-1
V gene: TRBV6-1

CDR3 DNA: TGTGCCAGCAGCCCGGTAGTGAAGGGAGAGACCCAGTACTTC
CDR3 protein: CASSPVVKGETQYF
D gene: NA
clone size: NA
J gene: TRBJ2-5
V gene: TRBV3-1

CDR3 DNA: TGTGCCCTCCGGACAGATACGCAGTATTTT
CDR3 protein: CALRTDTQYF
D gene: NA
clone size: NA
J gene: TRBJ2-3
V gene: TRBV21-1

CDR3 DNA: TGCAGTGCTGGGGATTTGGGGCAAGAGACCCAGTACTTC
CDR3 protein: CSAGDLGQETQYF
D gene: NA
clone size: NA
J gene: TRBJ2-5
V gene: TRBV20-1

CDR3 DNA: TGCAGTGCTGAACAAGGAGTCGGGACCCTCGGGCAGCCCCAGCATTTT
CDR3 protein: CSAEQGVGTLGQPQHF
D gene: NA
clone size: NA
J gene: TRBJ1-5
V gene: TRBV20-1

CDR3 DNA: TGCAGTGCTCGGACGGACCTCAGAGGCGGGGAGCTGTTTTTT
CDR3 protein: CSARTDLRGGELFF
D gene: NA
clone size: NA
J gene: TRBJ2-2
V gene: TRBV20-1

CDR3 DNA: TGTGCCAGCAGTTTTTTGCCGGGACAGGGGGGGTCTGGCTACACCTTC
CDR3 protein: CASSFLPGQGGSGYTF
D gene: TRBD1
clone size: few
J gene: TRBJ1-2
V gene: TRBV6-6

CDR3 DNA: TGTGCCATCAGTGAGAGACAGGGGGAGACCCAGTACTTC
CDR3 protein: CAISERQGETQYF
D gene: TRBD1
clone size: few
J gene: TRBJ2-5
V gene: TRBV10-3

CDR3 DNA: TGTGCCAGCAGTGAATATTTTCCGTCGAACATTCAGTACTTC
CDR3 protein: CASSEYFPSNIQYF
D gene: NA
clone size: NA
J gene: TRBJ2-4
V gene: TRBV25-1

CDR3 DNA: TGTGCCAGCTCACCACCTCGACAGGGGGCATGGGAGACCCAGTACTTC
CDR3 protein: CASSPPRQGAWETQYF
D gene: TRBD1
clone size: NA
J gene: TRBJ2-5
V gene: TRBV18

CDR3 DNA: TGTGCCAGCAGTTTCGGCGGGGAGATTACTGGGGAGCTGTTTTTT
CDR3 protein: CASSFGGEITGELFF
D gene: NA
clone size: NA
J gene: TRBJ2-2
V gene: TRBV12-3/TRBV12-4

CDR3 DNA: TGTGCCAGCAGCTCCAGCCGGGGGGCTCGCTACAATGAGCAGTTCTTC
CDR3 protein: CASSSSRGARYNEQFF
D gene: NA
clone size: once
J gene: TRBJ2-1
V gene: TRBV11-2

CDR3 DNA: TGTGCCGCTCACCGAACAGGGGAAGGGAGTGGCTACACCTTC
CDR3 protein: CAAHRTGEGSGYTF
D gene: TRBD1
clone size: NA
J gene: TRBJ1-2
V gene: TRBV5-6

CDR3 DNA: TGTGCCAGCAGTTTAAAACAGAAGTACGAGCAGTACTTC
CDR3 protein: CASSLKQKYEQYF
D gene: NA
clone size: NA
J gene: TRBJ2-7
V gene: TRBV27

CDR3 DNA: TGTGCCAGCACCTACTTCTTCGGGGGCCCCACAGATACGCAGTATTTT
CDR3 protein: CASTYFFGGPTDTQYF
D gene: NA
clone size: NA
J gene: TRBJ2-3
V gene: TRBV7-2

CDR3 DNA: TGTGCCAGCAGCTCGGACAGGGGGTGGAACACTGAAGCTTTCTTT
CDR3 protein: CASSSDRGWNTEAFF
D gene: TRBD1
clone size: NA
J gene: TRBJ1-1
V gene: TRBV7-9

CDR3 DNA: TGTGCCAGCAGTGAGGTCTGGACAGGGGGGCGGGAGCCCCAGCATTTT
CDR3 protein: CASSEVWTGGREPQHF
D gene: TRBD1
clone size: NA
J gene: TRBJ1-5
V gene: TRBV6-1

CDR3 DNA: TGCAGTGCTAGGCACAGGGGTCCCTACAATGAGCAGTTCTTC
CDR3 protein: CSARHRGPYNEQFF
D gene: TRBD1
clone size: NA
J gene: TRBJ2-1
V gene: TRBV20-1

CDR3 DNA: TGTGCCAGCAGCTTAGCGAGTGGCGGGAGAGGATATGAGCAGTTCTTC
CDR3 protein: CASSLASGGRGYEQFF
D gene: TRBD2
clone size: NA
J gene: TRBJ2-1
V gene: TRBV7-6

CDR3 DNA: TGCGCCAGCAGCCAAGAACCCGGGGGGGCCAACAACGAGCAGTACTTC
CDR3 protein: CASSQEPGGANNEQYF
D gene: TRBD2
clone size: NA
J gene: TRBJ2-7
V gene: TRBV4-1

CDR3 DNA: TGTGCCACCAGTGATTTCTCAGCGGGGTTGGAAGATACGCAGTATTTT
CDR3 protein: CATSDFSAGLEDTQYF
D gene: TRBD2
clone size: few
J gene: TRBJ2-3
V gene: TRBV24-1

CDR3 DNA: TGCAGCGTTAAGCCGGGAGAGACCCAGTACTTC
CDR3 protein: CSVKPGETQYF
D gene: NA
clone size: few
J gene: TRBJ2-5
V gene: TRBV29-1

CDR3 DNA: TGTGCCAGCAGCGTTTTCAGCGAACGGTACTCCTACAATGAGCAGTTCTTC
CDR3 protein: CASSVFSERYSYNEQFF
D gene: NA
clone size: NA
J gene: TRBJ2-1
V gene: TRBV9

CDR3 DNA: TGTGCCATACAGGGGATCCACGAGCAGTACTTC
CDR3 protein: CAIQGIHEQYF
D gene: TRBD1
clone size: few
J gene: TRBJ2-7
V gene: TRBV12-3/TRBV12-4

CDR3 DNA: TGTGCCAGCAGGCCCGGGACATATTGGGCCTACGAGCAGTACTTC
CDR3 protein: CASRPGTYWAYEQYF
D gene: NA
clone size: NA
J gene: TRBJ2-7
V gene: TRBV6-5

CDR3 DNA: TGTGCCAGCACCCCGACGAGTGATATTACCTATGGCTACACCTTC
CDR3 protein: CASTPTSDITYGYTF
D gene: NA
clone size: NA
J gene: TRBJ1-2
V gene: TRBV27

CDR3 DNA: TGCGCCAGCAGCTTGGTAGGGTGGAACACTGAAGCTTTCTTT
CDR3 protein: CASSLVGWNTEAFF
D gene: NA
clone size: NA
J gene: TRBJ1-1
V gene: TRBV5-1

CDR3 DNA: TGCGCCAGCAGCTTGGGGGACAGGGGTGGCAATCAGCCCCAGCATTTT
CDR3 protein: CASSLGDRGGNQPQHF
D gene: TRBD1
clone size: NA
J gene: TRBJ1-5
V gene: TRBV5-1

CDR3 DNA: TGTGCCAGCAGCAAAGTGGGACTAGCGGGCTGCACAGATACGCAGTATTTT
CDR3 protein: CASSKVGLAGCTDTQYF
D gene: NA
clone size: NA
J gene: TRBJ2-3
V gene: TRBV21-1

CDR3 DNA: TGTGCCACCAGTGACGAGGACCGGGAGGGTCGGTCCGGGGAGCTGTTTTTT
CDR3 protein: CATSDEDREGRSGELFF
D gene: TRBD2
clone size: once
J gene: TRBJ2-2
V gene: TRBV24-1

CDR3 DNA: TGTGCCAGCAGGGGTCTTACTCTTCCGGGGTACAATGAGCAGTTCTTC
CDR3 protein: CASRGLTLPGYNEQFF
D gene: NA
clone size: NA
J gene: TRBJ2-1
V gene: TRBV12-3/TRBV12-4

CDR3 DNA: TGCAGTGCTAGTCCAAATAATTCACCCCTCCACTTT
CDR3 protein: CSASPNNSPLHF
D gene: NA
clone size: NA
J gene: TRBJ1-6
V gene: TRBV20-1

CDR3 DNA: TGCAGCGTTGACATTTCCTCGGGTCGTGAGACCCAGTACTTC
CDR3 protein: CSVDISSGRETQYF
D gene: NA
clone size: few
J gene: TRBJ2-5
V gene: TRBV29-1

CDR3 DNA: TGCAGTGCTAGGCGGGACTCTCACAATGAGCAGTTCTTC
CDR3 protein: CSARRDSHNEQFF
D gene: NA
clone size: NA
J gene: TRBJ2-1
V gene: TRBV20-1

CDR3 DNA: TGTGCCAGCAGCTTAGCCCCCGGGTTAAACCCATTGGATACGCAGTATTTT
CDR3 protein: CASSLAPGLNPLDTQYF
D gene: NA
clone size: NA
J gene: TRBJ2-3
V gene: TRBV11-2